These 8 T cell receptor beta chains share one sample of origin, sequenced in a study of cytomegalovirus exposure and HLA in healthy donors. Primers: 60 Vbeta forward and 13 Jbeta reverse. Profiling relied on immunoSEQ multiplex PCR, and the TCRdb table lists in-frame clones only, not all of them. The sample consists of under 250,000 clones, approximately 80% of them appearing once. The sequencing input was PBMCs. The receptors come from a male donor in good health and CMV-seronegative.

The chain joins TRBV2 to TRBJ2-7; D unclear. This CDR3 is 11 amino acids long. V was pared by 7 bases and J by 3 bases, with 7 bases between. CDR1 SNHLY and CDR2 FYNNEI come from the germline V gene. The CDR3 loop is CASTSLYEQYF. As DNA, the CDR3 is TGTGCCAGCACTTCTCTCTACGAGCAGTACTTC.

This CDR3 reads CASSFPGGYGEAFF. The CDR3 nucleotides read TGTGCCAGCAGTTTTCCCGGGGGTTACGGTGAAGCTTTCTTT. The genes are TRBV28 and TRBJ1-1, with D tentatively TRBD1 (5 bases). This CDR3 spans 14 amino acids. V was clipped by 3 bases and J by 7 bases, with 15 bases between them. The germline CDR1 and CDR2 sequences are MDHEN and SYDVKM.

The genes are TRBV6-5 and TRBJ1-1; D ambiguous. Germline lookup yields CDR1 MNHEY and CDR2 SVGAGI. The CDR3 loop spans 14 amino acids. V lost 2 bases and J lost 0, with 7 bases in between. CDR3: CASSYSGMNTEAFF. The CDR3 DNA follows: TGTGCCAGCAGTTACAGCGGAATGAACACTGAAGCTTTCTTT.

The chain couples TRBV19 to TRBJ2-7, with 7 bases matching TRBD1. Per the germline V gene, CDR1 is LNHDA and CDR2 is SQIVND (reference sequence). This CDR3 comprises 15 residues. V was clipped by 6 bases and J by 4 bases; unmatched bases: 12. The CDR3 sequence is CASSPGGTWTYEQYF. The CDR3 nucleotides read TGTGCCAGTAGCCCAGGGGGAACTTGGACTTACGAGCAGTACTTC.

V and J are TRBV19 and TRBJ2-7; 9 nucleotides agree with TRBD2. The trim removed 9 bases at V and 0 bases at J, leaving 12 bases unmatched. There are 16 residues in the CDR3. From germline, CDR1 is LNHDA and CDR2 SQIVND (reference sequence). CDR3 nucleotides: TGTGCCAGCGGGGGACTAGCCTTTGGAAGCTCCTACGAGCAGTACTTC. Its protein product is CASGGLAFGSSYEQYF.

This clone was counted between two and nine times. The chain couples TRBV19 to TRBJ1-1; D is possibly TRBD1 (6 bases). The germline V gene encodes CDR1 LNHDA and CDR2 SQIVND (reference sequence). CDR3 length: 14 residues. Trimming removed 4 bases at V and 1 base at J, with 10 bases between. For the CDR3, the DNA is TGTGCCAGTAGTACGAGGACAGCGAACACTGAAGCTTTCTTT. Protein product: CASSTRTANTEAFF.

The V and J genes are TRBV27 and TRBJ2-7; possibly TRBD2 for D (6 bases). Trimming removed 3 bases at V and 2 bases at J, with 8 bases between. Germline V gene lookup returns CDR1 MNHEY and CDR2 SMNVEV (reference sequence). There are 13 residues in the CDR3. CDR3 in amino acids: CASSFRGTYEQYF. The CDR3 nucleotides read TGTGCCAGCAGTTTCCGGGGGACCTACGAGCAGTACTTC.

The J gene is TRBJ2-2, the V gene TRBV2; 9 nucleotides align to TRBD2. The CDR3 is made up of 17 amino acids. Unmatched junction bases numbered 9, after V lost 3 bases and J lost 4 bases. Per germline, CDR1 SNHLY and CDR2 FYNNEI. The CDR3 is CASSEYGTSLSTGELFF. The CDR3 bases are TGTGCCAGCAGTGAGTACGGGACTAGCTTATCCACCGGGGAGCTGTTTTTT.